Below, 28 T cell receptor beta chains from the same sample are listed, as sequenced in a study of T cells after yellow fever vaccination. TCRdb processed the 5' RACE reads anew with MiXCR; each CDR3 protein has one entry. Of hundreds of thousands of distinct CDR3 sequences listed, 13% were seen once; the top ten hold around 15%. The sequenced sample was PBMCs, obtained on the day of the yellow fever booster vaccination. All receptors derive from a man aged 25-40 years who received the YFV17D yellow fever vaccine.

This sequence joins TRBV5-1 and TRBJ2-5, with unresolved D. The CDR3 contains 14 residues. The germline V gene has CDR1 SGHRS and CDR2 YFSETQ. The V end was cut by 2 bases, the J end by 4 bases, with 12 bases between. Here the CDR3 DNA reads TGCGCCAGCAGCTTCTCGACCGGGCGAGAGACCCAGTACTTC. Amino acid sequence: CASSFSTGRETQYF.

This clonotype was detected ten times or more. The V call is TRBV29-1, the J call TRBJ1-5; 10 nucleotides align to TRBD1. V was pared by 6 bases and J by 5 bases, with 16 bases of the junction left unmatched. Germline CDR1 is SQVTM and CDR2 is ANQGSEA. This CDR3 has 17 residues. The CDR3 DNA sequence: TGCAGCGTGTCAACGGGACAGGGGATCTCCAGGGATCAGCCCCAGCATTTT. It codes for CSVSTGQGISRDQPQHF.

This clonotype was observed a handful of times. The chain is built from TRBV27 and TRBJ2-1; a weak D match, TRBD1 (6 bases). Trimming pared 5 bases from V and 12 bases from J, leaving 23 bases between. The germline gives CDR1 MNHEY, CDR2 SMNVEV (reference sequence). CDR3 size: 15 residues. The CDR3 here is CASSTTGGWVTVQFF. DNA of the CDR3: TGTGCCAGCAGTACGACAGGCGGGTGGGTGACTGTGCAGTTCTTC.

J is TRBJ2-1 and V is TRBV29-1; 9 nucleotides agree with TRBD2. Germline values: CDR1 SQVTM, CDR2 ANQGSEA. V dropped 7 bases and J dropped 0; count of bases not matched to a gene: 4. The CDR3 length is 14 residues. CDR3: CSETSGLSYNEQFF. The CDR3 nucleotides are TGCAGCGAAACTAGCGGGCTCTCCTACAATGAGCAGTTCTTC.

In this sample, this clonotype turned up a few times. The genes are TRBV3-1 and TRBJ2-2, with D perhaps matching TRBD1 (5 bases). CDR1 and CDR2 (germline): LGHDT, YNNKEL (reference sequence). CDR3 length equals 14 residues. The V end was cut by 10 bases, the J end by 1 base, with 13 bases between. The DNA of the CDR3 is TGTGCCACCAGGCGGCAGGGGAACACCGGGGAGCTGTTTTTT. As protein: CATRRQGNTGELFF.

This sequence joins TRBV2 and TRBJ1-1, with 10 positions matching TRBD1. This CDR3 comprises 15 residues. V was clipped by 6 bases and J by 1 base; unmatched bases: 5. Germline V lookup: CDR1 SNHLY, CDR2 FYNNEI. The CDR3 sequence: CASRARTGGNTEAFF. For the CDR3, the DNA is TGTGCCAGCAGGGCCAGGACAGGGGGGAACACTGAAGCTTTCTTT.

V and J are TRBV12-3 or TRBV12-4 and TRBJ2-7, with D possibly being TRBD2 (5 bases). Deletions cut 0 bases from V and 3 bases from J, with 9 bases between. There are 14 residues in the CDR3. DNA for the CDR3: TGTGCCAGCAGTTTAGCCGGGAACCTCTACGAGCAGTACTTC. Amino acid sequence: CASSLAGNLYEQYF.

The rearrangement joins TRBV5-6 to TRBJ2-5, with 9 nucleotides matching TRBD2. In germline, CDR1 is SGHDT, CDR2 YYEEEE. V was clipped by 4 bases and J by 2 bases; unmatched bases: 9. This CDR3 spans 16 amino acids. CDR3 sequence reads: CASSMGGSGRQETQYF. CDR3 bases: TGTGCCAGCAGCATGGGGGGTAGCGGGAGACAAGAGACCCAGTACTTC.

This clonotype turned up a few times. The genes are TRBV6-5 and TRBJ1-3; 9 positions match TRBD1. V was pared by 2 bases and J by 4 bases, with 6 bases of the junction left unmatched. The CDR3 is 16 residues long. Germline values: CDR1 MNHEY, CDR2 SVGAGI. The CDR3 DNA reads TGTGCCAGCAGTTACGGGGACAGGGTAGTCGGAAACACCATATATTTT. Its protein product is CASSYGDRVVGNTIYF.

This clonotype has only a few counts. The genes are TRBV12-3 or TRBV12-4 and TRBJ2-5; D not resolved. The CDR3 consists of 15 residues. Trimming shortened V by 3 bases and J by 1 base, and 12 bases separated the two germline ends. CDR3 loop: CASSLKGGSQETQYF. The CDR3 DNA is TGTGCCAGCAGTTTGAAAGGCGGCAGCCAAGAGACCCAGTACTTC.

The V and J genes are TRBV10-2 and TRBJ2-1; D is undetermined. Germline-derived CDR1 and CDR2 are WSHSY and SAAADI. This CDR3 region has 14 residues. With 2 bases removed from V and 7 bases from J, the gap between germline ends came to 12 bases. The CDR3 is CASSETTRWNEQFF. DNA of the CDR3: TGCGCCAGCAGTGAGACCACGCGGTGGAATGAGCAGTTCTTC.

This chain joins TRBV7-9 and TRBJ2-5, with a weak D call TRBD1 (5 bases). Trimming removed 10 bases from V and 3 bases from J, with 24 bases in between. Germline-derived CDR1 and CDR2 are SEHNR and FQNEAQ (reference sequence). This CDR3 has 16 residues. This chain's CDR3 is CATQAPGHPKEETQYF. Here the CDR3 DNA reads TGTGCCACCCAAGCTCCAGGGCACCCTAAAGAAGAGACCCAGTACTTC.

This clonotype occurred a few times. This rearrangement joins TRBV6-4 to TRBJ2-3; perhaps D is TRBD1 or TRBD2 (5 bases each). CDR3 length: 14 amino acids. The V gene lost 8 bases and the J gene lost 1 base, with 13 bases spanning the gap. Germline CDR1 reads MRHNA; CDR2 reads SNTAGT. CDR3 in DNA: TGTGCCAGCTCTAAGGGGAGTGGCACAGATACGCAGTATTTT. Protein product: CASSKGSGTDTQYF.

The chain combines TRBV7-2 with TRBJ1-2, with D perhaps matching TRBD1 (6 bases). Germline CDR1 and CDR2: SGHTA and FQGNSA. Deletions cut 1 base from V and 2 bases from J, with 11 bases between. The CDR3 is 15 residues long. The CDR3 nucleotides are TGTGCCAGCAGCTTAGAAGTGAGGGGGAACTATGGCTACACCTTC. This encodes CASSLEVRGNYGYTF.

This clonotype was seen only a few times. The chain uses TRBV12-3 or TRBV12-4 and TRBJ2-1; no clear D. V lost 5 bases and J lost 10, with 12 bases in between. CDR3 length equals 12 residues. The CDR3 DNA sequence: TGTGCCAGCAGTCCCGTGCGGAACGAGCAGTTCTTC. Protein sequence: CASSPVRNEQFF.

This clonotype was observed a handful of times. The J gene is TRBJ2-7, the V gene TRBV6-2 or TRBV6-3; D not certain. Germline V gene sequence: CDR1 MNHEY, CDR2 SVGEGT. Trimming took 3 bases from V and 3 from J, leaving 6 bases between them. This CDR3 has 12 residues. CDR3 coding DNA: TGTGCCAGCAGTTATACCTACTACGAGCAGTACTTC. The encoded protein is CASSYTYYEQYF.

About this clonotype itself: A much larger clone lies a single base off, so this may be a read error. The genes are TRBV20-1 and TRBJ2-5; TRBD2 is a possible D gene (6 bases). CDR1 and CDR2 from the germline V gene are DFQATT and SNEGSKA (reference sequence). CDR3 size: 12 residues. In nucleotides, the CDR3 is TGCAGTGTTCGGACTAACCAAGAGACCCAGTCCTTC. Its protein product is CSVRTNQETQSF.

Only a few counts were recorded for this clonotype. The chain employs TRBV29-1 and TRBJ1-2; TRBD1 agrees at 9 bases. V lost 6 bases and J lost 0; bases outside the gene matches: 5. The CDR3 covers 14 residues. Germline V CDR1 and CDR2: SQVTM, ANQGSEA. The CDR3 loop is CSVGTGPTNYGYTF. The CDR3 DNA is TGCAGCGTCGGGACAGGGCCTACTAACTATGGCTACACCTTC. The complete variable domain, with remaining parts taken from reference TRBV29-1 and TRBJ1-2, reads SAVISQKPSRDICQRGTSLTIQCQVDSQVTMMFWYRQQPGQSLTLIATANQGSEATYESGFVIDKFPISRPNLTFSTLTVSNMSPEDSSIYLCSVGTGPTNYGYTFGSGTRLTVV.

This sequence joins TRBV10-3 and TRBJ1-1, with a weak D call TRBD1 (6 bases). CDR1 and CDR2 (germline): ENHRY, SYGVKD. V was cut by 4 bases and J by 2 bases, with 14 bases left in between. The CDR3 is 15 residues long. The CDR3 nucleotides are TGTGCCATCAGTGCTCGATCGGGGGCCAACACTGAAGCTTTCTTT. Its protein is CAISARSGANTEAFF.

The chain couples TRBV27 to TRBJ2-7; D is undetermined. This CDR3 has 14 amino acids. Trimming shortened V by 3 bases and J by 3 bases, and 12 bases separated the two germline ends. Germline-derived CDR1 and CDR2 are MNHEY and SMNVEV (reference sequence). The CDR3 reads CASSFIGYGYEQYF. CDR3 nucleotides: TGTGCCAGCAGTTTCATCGGTTACGGCTACGAGCAGTACTTC.

This chain links TRBV21-1 with TRBJ2-3; the D call TRBD2 from the table was never checked on the DNA. TRBV21-1 is reported as a pseudogene. The CDR3 has 15 residues. The CDR3 loop is CAGIYSGRAADTQYF. The CDR3 nucleotides are TGTGCCGGGATTTATAGCGGGAGGGCGGCAGATACGCAGTATTTT.

CDR3 loop: CATRTGLSNQPQHF. The DNA for the CDR3 is TGCGCCACCAGGACAGGGCTTAGCAATCAGCCCCAGCATTTT. The V call is TRBV10-2, the J call TRBJ1-5; 8 positions agree with TRBD1. This CDR3 has 14 residues. The trim removed 10 bases at V and 0 bases at J, leaving 5 bases unmatched. Germline values: CDR1 WSHSY, CDR2 SAAADI.

The rearrangement uses TRBV6-6 and TRBJ2-7; possibly TRBD1 for D (6 bases). The V gene's germline CDR1 is MNHNY and CDR2 SVGAGI (reference sequence). The CDR3 spans 13 residues. V lost 7 bases and J 3 bases, leaving 13 bases between the germline ends. The CDR3 loop reads CASTVTGNYEQYF. The DNA for the CDR3 is TGTGCCAGCACCGTGACAGGAAACTACGAGCAGTACTTC.

This chain connects TRBV3-1 to TRBJ2-1; D may be TRBD1 (6 bases). V was pared by 1 base and J by 3 bases, with 16 bases between. This CDR3 region has 17 residues. The germline V gene has CDR1 LGHDT and CDR2 YNNKEL (reference sequence). The CDR3 is CASSQAYRTAHYNEQFF. The CDR3 DNA reads as TGTGCCAGCAGCCAAGCCTATCGGACAGCTCACTACAATGAGCAGTTCTTC.

The gene calls are TRBV12-3 or TRBV12-4 and TRBJ2-1; the D gene is possibly TRBD2 (5 bases). Trimming took off 2 bases at V and 9 bases at J, with 8 bases between the two ends. This CDR3 spans 12 amino acids. CDR3 DNA sequence: TGTGCCAGCAGTTTAACGGGAACTGAGCAGTTCTTC. Translated, it gives CASSLTGTEQFF.

This clonotype was seen a few times. The germline gene is not matched at one end of the junction; a read error may be the cause. This sequence joins TRBV6-2 or TRBV6-3 and TRBJ2-7; possible D gene TRBD1, 5 bases. Germline V gene sequence: CDR1 MNHEY, CDR2 SVGEGT. The CDR3 is 13 residues long. The CDR3 DNA follows: TGTGCCAACAGTAGGACATTGGGCTCCGAGCAGTACTTC. Translating it yields CANSRTLGSEQYF.

The chain recombines TRBV18 with TRBJ2-7; no clear D gene. Germline V gene sequence: CDR1 KGHSH, CDR2 LQKENI. The V end was cut by 5 bases, the J end by 2 bases, with 13 bases between. The CDR3 totals 14 residues. CDR3 DNA: TGTGCCAGCTCATCCGCGGCGGTGGCCTACGAGCAGTACTTC. Amino acid sequence: CASSSAAVAYEQYF.

J is TRBJ1-4 and V is TRBV7-3, with TRBD1 matching over 8 bases. The CDR3 is 16 amino acids. V lost 1 base to trimming and J lost 5 bases; unmatched junction nucleotides: 6. The V gene's germline CDR1 is SGHTA and CDR2 FQGTGA. The CDR3 region is CASSLNGRGRNEKLFF. In DNA, the CDR3 is TGTGCCAGCAGCTTAAACGGCAGGGGGCGAAATGAAAAACTGTTTTTT.